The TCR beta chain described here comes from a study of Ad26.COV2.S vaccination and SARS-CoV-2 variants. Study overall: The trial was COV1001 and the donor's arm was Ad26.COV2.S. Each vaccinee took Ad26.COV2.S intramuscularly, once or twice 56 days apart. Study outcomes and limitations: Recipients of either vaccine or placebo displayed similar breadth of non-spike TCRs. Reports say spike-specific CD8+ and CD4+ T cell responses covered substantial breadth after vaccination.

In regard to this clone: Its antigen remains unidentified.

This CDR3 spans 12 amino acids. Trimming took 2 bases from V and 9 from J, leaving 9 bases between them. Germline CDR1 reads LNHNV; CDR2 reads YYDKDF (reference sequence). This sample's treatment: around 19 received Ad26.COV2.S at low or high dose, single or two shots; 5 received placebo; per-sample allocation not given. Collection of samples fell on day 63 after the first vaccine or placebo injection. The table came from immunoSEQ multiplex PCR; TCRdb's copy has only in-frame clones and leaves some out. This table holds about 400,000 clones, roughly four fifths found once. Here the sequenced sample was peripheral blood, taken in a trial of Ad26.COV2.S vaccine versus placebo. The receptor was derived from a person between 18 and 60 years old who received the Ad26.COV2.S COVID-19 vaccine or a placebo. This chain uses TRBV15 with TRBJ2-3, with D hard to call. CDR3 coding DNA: TGTGCCACCAGCAGATCCCCCGGAACGCAGTATTTT. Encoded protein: CATSRSPGTQYF.